The TCR beta chain described here comes from a study of spatial heterogeneity in lung cancer. In regard to this clonotype: Its antigen remains unidentified.

The V end was cut by 2 bases, the J end by 6 bases, with 11 bases between. Germline CDR1 and CDR2: MNHEY and SMNVEV (reference sequence). CDR3 size: 13 residues. As to time point: sample taken at primary tumor resection. In each case, whole RNA from tumor, nontumor lung or frozen PBMC was sequenced unsorted. General study findings and limits: At tumor resection, ubiquitous expanded TCRs were detected in blood more often than later.

Using its own MiXCR run on the 5' RACE reads, TCRdb lists one record per CDR3 protein. The sample consists of more than 30,000 distinct CDR3 sequences, 4% to 6% of them appearing once. Sequencing used PBMCs, obtained at surgery. The receptor's source is a female donor with early-stage non-small cell lung cancer. V is TRBV27 and J is TRBJ2-7; maybe TRBD2 (5 bases). CDR3: CASSLGGSSEQYF. CDR3 DNA: TGTGCCAGCAGTTTAGGAGGTAGCTCCGAGCAGTACTTC.